The T cell receptor (beta chain) described here comes from a study of blood T cell repertoires in COVID-19. The overall study: The United States, Italy and Spain provided the acute and convalescent COVID-19 samples. From T cells, B-cell-depleted T cells, or PBMCs came the material, which was cDNA or gDNA.

V lost 1 base and J 4 bases, leaving 8 bases between the germline ends. Germline V gives CDR1 SGHRS, CDR2 YFSETQ. The CDR3 length is 13 residues. Per the study methods: For nucleated cells, counts were estimated from reference gene primer amplification. Generated by immunoSEQ multiplex PCR, the TCRdb table keeps only in-frame clones and is missing some. V and J calls and clone size come straight from that table; D and trimming were deduced from the DNA. The table records tens of thousands of clones, about 81% of them present only once. The chain couples TRBV5-1 to TRBJ2-5, with D possibly TRBD1 on 5 matching bases. The clonotype comes from a human donor in a cohort sampled during active COVID-19. Sequenced input: peripheral blood. The CDR3 sequence is CASSLQGLETQYF. CDR3 sequence (DNA): TGCGCCAGCAGCTTGCAGGGTTTAGAGACCCAGTACTTC.